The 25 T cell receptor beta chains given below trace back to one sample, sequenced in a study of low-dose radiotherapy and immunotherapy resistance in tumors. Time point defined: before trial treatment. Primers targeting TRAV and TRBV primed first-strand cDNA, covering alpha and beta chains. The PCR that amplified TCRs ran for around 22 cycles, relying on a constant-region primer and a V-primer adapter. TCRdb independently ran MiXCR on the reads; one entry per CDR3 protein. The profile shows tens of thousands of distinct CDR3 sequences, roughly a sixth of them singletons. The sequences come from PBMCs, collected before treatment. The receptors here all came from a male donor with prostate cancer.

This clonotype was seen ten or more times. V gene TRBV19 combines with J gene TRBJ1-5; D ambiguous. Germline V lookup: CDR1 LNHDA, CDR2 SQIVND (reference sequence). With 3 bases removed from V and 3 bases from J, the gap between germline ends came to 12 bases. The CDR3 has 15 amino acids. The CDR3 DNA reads TGTGCCAGTAGTATCTGGAGGGCAGACAATCAGCCCCAGCATTTT. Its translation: CASSIWRADNQPQHF.

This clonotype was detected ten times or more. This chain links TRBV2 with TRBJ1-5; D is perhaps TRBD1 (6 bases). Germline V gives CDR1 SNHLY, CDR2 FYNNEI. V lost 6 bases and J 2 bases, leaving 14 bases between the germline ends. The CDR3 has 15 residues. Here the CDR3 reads CASREGGHGNQPQHF. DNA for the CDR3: TGTGCCAGCAGGGAGGGGGGTCACGGCAATCAGCCCCAGCATTTT. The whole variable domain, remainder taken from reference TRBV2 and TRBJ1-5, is EPEVTQTPSHQVTQMGQEVILRCVPISNHLYFYWYRQILGQKVEFLVSFYNNEISEKSEIFDDQFSVERPDGSNFTLKIRSTKLEDSAMYFCASREGGHGNQPQHFGDGTRLSIL.

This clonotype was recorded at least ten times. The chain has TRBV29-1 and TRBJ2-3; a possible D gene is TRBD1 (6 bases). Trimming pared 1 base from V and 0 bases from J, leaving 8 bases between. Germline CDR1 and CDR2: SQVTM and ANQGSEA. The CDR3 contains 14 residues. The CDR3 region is CSVEGGGSTDTQYF. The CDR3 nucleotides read TGCAGCGTTGAAGGAGGGGGAAGCACAGATACGCAGTATTTT.

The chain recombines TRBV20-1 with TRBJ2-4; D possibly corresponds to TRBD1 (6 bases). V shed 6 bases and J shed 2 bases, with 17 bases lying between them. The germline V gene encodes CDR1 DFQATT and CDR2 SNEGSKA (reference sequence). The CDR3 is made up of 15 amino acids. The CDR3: CSARPTGRSKNIQYF. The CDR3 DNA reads TGCAGTGCGAGACCTACAGGGCGTTCCAAAAACATTCAGTACTTC.

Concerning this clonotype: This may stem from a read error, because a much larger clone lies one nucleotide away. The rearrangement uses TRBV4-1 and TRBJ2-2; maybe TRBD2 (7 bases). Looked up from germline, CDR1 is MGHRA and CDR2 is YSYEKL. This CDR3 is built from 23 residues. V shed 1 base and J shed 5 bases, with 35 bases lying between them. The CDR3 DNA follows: TGCGCCAGCAGCCAAGGCCTGTACCAGCGGGGCCGCCTAAGTAAAGGGGGGACCGGGGAGCTGTTTTTT. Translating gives CASSQGLYQRGRLSKGGTGELFF.

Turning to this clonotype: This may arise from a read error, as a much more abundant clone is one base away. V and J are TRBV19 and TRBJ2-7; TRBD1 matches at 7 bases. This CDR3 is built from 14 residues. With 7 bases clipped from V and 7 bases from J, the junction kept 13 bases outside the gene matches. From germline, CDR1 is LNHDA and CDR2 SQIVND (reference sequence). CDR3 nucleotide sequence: TGTGCCAGTACCGGGGACAGCGCTAACAATGAGCAGTACTTC. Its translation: CASTGDSANNEQYF. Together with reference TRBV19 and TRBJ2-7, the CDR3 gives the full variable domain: DGGITQSPKYLFRKEGQNVTLSCEQNLNHDAMYWYRQDPGQGLRLIYYSQIVNDFQKGDIAEGYSVSREKKESFPLTVTSAQKNPTAFYLCASTGDSANNEQYFGPGTRLTVT.

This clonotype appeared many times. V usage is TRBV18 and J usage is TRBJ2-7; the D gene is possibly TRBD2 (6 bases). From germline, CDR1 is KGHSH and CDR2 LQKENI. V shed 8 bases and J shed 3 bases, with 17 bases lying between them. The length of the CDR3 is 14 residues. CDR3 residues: CASTSMGGNYEQYF. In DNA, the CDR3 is TGTGCCAGCACATCAATGGGGGGTAACTACGAGCAGTACTTC.

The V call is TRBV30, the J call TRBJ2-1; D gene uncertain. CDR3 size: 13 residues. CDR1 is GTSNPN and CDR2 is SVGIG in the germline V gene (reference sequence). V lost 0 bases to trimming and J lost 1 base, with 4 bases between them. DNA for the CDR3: TGTGCCTGGAGTGTACAGTCCTACAATGAGCAGTTCTTC. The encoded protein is CAWSVQSYNEQFF.

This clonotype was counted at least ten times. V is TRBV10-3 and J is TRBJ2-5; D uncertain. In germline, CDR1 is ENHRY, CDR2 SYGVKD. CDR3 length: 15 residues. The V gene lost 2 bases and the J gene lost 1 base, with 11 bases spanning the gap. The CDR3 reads CAISEGVGGQETQYF. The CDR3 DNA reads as TGTGCCATCAGTGAGGGGGTGGGCGGCCAAGAGACCCAGTACTTC.

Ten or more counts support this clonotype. In nucleotides, the CDR3 is TGCAGTGCTAGCTCCCAGGGGTACAATGAGCAGTTCTTC. Translation gives CSASSQGYNEQFF. This sequence joins TRBV20-1 and TRBJ2-1, with D tentatively TRBD1 (6 bases). V lost 3 bases, J lost 4 bases, and 10 bases lay in between. In germline, CDR1 is DFQATT, CDR2 SNEGSKA (reference sequence). The CDR3 spans 13 residues.

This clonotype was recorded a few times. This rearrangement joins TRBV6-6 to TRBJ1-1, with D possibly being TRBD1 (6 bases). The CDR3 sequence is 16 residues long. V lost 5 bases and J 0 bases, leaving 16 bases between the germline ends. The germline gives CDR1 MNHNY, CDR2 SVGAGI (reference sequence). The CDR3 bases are TGTGCCAGCAGTGAACAGGGAGGCTGGCTGAACACTGAAGCTTTCTTT. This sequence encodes CASSEQGGWLNTEAFF.

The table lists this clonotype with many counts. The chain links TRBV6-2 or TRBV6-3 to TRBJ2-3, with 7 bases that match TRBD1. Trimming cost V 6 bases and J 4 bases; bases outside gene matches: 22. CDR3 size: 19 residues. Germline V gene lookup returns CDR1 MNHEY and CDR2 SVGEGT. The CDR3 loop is CASRLRDSRSWGPADTQYF. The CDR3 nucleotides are TGTGCCAGCAGACTCCGGGACAGCCGATCGTGGGGGCCCGCAGATACGCAGTATTTT.

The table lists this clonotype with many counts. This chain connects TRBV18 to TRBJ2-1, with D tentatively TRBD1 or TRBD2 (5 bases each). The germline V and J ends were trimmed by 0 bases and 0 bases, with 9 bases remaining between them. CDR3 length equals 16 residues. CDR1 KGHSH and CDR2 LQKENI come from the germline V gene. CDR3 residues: CASSPPRGDSYNEQFF. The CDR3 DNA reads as TGTGCCAGCTCACCACCTCGGGGCGACTCCTACAATGAGCAGTTCTTC.

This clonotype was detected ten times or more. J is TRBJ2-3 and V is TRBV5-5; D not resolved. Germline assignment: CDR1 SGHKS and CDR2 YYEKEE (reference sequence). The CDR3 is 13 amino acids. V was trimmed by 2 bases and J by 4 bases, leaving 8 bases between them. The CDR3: CASSFRRPDTQYF. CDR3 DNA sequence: TGTGCCAGCAGCTTCAGACGGCCAGATACGCAGTATTTT.

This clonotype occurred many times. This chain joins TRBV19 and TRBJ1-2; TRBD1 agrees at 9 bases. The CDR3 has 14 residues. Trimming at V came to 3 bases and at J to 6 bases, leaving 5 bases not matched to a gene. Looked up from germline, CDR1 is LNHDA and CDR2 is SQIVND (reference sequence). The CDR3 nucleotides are TGTGCCAGTAGTATCCCGGGACAGGGTAATGGCTACACCTTC. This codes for CASSIPGQGNGYTF.

The CDR3 reads CASSLAGRNTGELFF. CDR3 nucleotide sequence: TGTGCCAGCAGCTTAGCCGGCAGGAACACCGGGGAGCTGTTTTTT. V gene TRBV7-7 combines with J gene TRBJ2-2; no reliable D call. This CDR3 spans 15 amino acids. The V end lost 0 bases, the J end lost 1 base, and 6 bases lay between the germline ends. Per germline, CDR1 SSHAT and CDR2 FNYEAQ (reference sequence).

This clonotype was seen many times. The DNA for the CDR3 is TGTGCCAGCTGGGGTACAGGGAGAAAGGCCTCTGGGGCCAACGTCCTGACTTTC. Translation gives CASWGTGRKASGANVLTF. The gene calls are TRBV2 and TRBJ2-6; possibly TRBD1 for D (6 bases). The germline gives CDR1 SNHLY, CDR2 FYNNEI. This CDR3 region has 18 residues. The V end was cut by 8 bases, the J end by 0 bases, with 20 bases between.

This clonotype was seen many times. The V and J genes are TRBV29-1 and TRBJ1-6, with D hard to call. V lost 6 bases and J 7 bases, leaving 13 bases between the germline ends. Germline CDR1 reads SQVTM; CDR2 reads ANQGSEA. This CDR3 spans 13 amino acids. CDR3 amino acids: CSVKREVNSPLHF. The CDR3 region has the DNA TGCAGCGTGAAGCGGGAGGTCAATTCACCCCTCCACTTT.

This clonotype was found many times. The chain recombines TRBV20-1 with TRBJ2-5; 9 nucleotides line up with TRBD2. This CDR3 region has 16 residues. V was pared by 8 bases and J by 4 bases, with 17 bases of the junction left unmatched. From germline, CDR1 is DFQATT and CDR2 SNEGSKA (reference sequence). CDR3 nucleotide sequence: TGCAGTACCAACGCCGGGACTAGCTCGTGGTTAGAGACCCAGTACTTC. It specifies CSTNAGTSSWLETQYF.

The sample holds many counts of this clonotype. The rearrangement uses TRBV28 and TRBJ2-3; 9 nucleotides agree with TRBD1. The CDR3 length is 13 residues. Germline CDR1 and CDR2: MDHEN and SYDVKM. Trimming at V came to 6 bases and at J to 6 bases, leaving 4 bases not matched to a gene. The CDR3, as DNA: TGTGCCAGCAGGGACAGGGGCGAGGATACGCAGTATTTT. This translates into CASRDRGEDTQYF. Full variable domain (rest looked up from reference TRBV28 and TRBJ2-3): DVKVTQSSRYLVKRTGEKVFLECVQDMDHENMFWYRQDPGLGLRLIYFSYDVKMKEKGDIPEGYSVSREKKERFSLILESASTNQTSMYLCASRDRGEDTQYFGPGTRLTVL.

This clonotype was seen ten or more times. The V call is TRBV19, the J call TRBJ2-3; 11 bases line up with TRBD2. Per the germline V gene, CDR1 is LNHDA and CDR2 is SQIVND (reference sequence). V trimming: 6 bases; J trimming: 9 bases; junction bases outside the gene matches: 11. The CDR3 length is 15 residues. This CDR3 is CASSSTSGAQGTQYF. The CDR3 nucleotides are TGTGCCAGTAGCTCGACTAGCGGGGCCCAGGGCACGCAGTATTTT.

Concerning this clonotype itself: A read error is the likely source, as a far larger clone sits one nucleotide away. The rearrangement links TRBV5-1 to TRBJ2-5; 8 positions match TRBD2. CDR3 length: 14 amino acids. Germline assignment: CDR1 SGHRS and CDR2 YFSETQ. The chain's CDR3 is CASSLAGLNNEQYF. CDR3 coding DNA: TGTGCCAGCAGCCTAGCGGGTCTCAACAATGAGCAGTACTTC. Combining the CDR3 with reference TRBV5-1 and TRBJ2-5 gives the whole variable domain KAGVTQTPRYLIKTRGQQVTLSCSPISGHRSVSWYQQTPGQGLQFLFEYFSETQRNKGNFPGRFSGRQFSNSRSEMNVSTLELGDSALYLCASSLAGLNNEQYFGPGTRLLVL.

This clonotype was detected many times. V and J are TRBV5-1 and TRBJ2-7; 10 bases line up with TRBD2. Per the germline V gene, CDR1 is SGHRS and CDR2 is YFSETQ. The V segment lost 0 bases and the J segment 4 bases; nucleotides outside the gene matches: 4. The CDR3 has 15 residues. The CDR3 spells CASSLVSGGGYEQYF. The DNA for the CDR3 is TGCGCCAGCAGCTTGGTGAGCGGGGGGGGTTACGAGCAGTACTTC.

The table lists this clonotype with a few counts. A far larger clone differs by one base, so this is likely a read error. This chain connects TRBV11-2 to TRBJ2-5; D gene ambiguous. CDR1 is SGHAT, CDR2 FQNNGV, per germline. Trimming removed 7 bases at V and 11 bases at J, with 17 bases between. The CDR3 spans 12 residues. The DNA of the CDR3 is TGTGCCAGCAACGACGGTTACAATGAGCAGTACTTC. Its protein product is CASNDGYNEQYF. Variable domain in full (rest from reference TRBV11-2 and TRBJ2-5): EAGVAQSPRYKIIEKRQSVAFWCNPISGHATLYWYQQILGQGPKLLIQFQNNGVVDDSQLPKDRFSAERLKGVDSTLKIQPAKLEDSAVYLCASNDGYNEQYFGPGTRLLVL.

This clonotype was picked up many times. The CDR3 reads CSARHRLAKNIQYF. CDR3 DNA: TGCAGCGCCAGACACCGGTTAGCCAAAAACATTCAGTACTTC. The chain uses TRBV29-1 and TRBJ2-4, with D hard to call. V was trimmed by 7 bases and J by 0 bases, leaving 13 bases between them. The CDR3 runs 14 residues. Germline CDR1 and CDR2: SQVTM and ANQGSEA.